Below are 9 T cell receptor beta chains sequenced from a single sample in a study of blood T cells in healthy people across ages. A second 7 to 11 cycle PCR used barcoded and J-beta primers. TCRdb fed the 5' RACE reads into MiXCR, producing one record per CDR3 protein. The sample shows approximately 690,000 distinct CDR3 sequences, 40% to 45% of them seen only once. Specimen: blood. The receptors shown here come from a man at least 80 years old in good health.

The chain couples TRBV7-9 to TRBJ2-1, with D perhaps matching TRBD1 (6 bases). The V gene's germline CDR1 is SEHNR and CDR2 FQNEAQ (reference sequence). The CDR3 totals 14 residues. Between the trimmed V and J ends, which lost 0 bases and 8 bases, there was a span of 11 bases. Here the CDR3 DNA reads TGTGCCAGCAGCTTAGCTAGCAGGGGAGATGAGCAGTTCTTC. Translation gives CASSLASRGDEQFF.

For this clonotype: A junction end diverges from the germline sequence, so it may reflect a read error. This chain links TRBV28 with TRBJ2-3; 7 bases fit TRBD2. Germline V gives CDR1 MDHEN, CDR2 SYDVKM. The CDR3 contains 16 residues. CDR3 sequence (DNA): TGTGTCAGCAGTTTAACCGATCTGGGAGGGGTAGATACGCAGTATTTT. Translation: CVSSLTDLGGVDTQYF.

The gene calls are TRBV27 and TRBJ2-6; the D is unclear. This CDR3 comprises 14 residues. V dropped 0 bases and J dropped 6 bases, with 6 bases sitting between them. Germline values: CDR1 MNHEY, CDR2 SMNVEV (reference sequence). The CDR3 protein is CASSLSSEANVLTF. In DNA, the CDR3 is TGTGCCAGCAGTTTATCGTCCGAGGCCAACGTCCTGACTTTC.

V gene TRBV6-5 combines with J gene TRBJ2-7; 7 bases are a match to TRBD1. Germline V lookup: CDR1 MNHEY, CDR2 SVGAGI. This CDR3 region has 16 residues. J gave up 4 bases and V 2 bases, and 11 bases lay outside the gene matches. In DNA, the CDR3 is TGTGCCAGCAGTTACGAGGGGGCAGCAGGTTCATACGAGCAGTACTTC. Residues: CASSYEGAAGSYEQYF.

The genes are TRBV6-2 or TRBV6-3 and TRBJ1-6; 9 bases are a match to TRBD1. Trimming removed 5 bases from V and 10 bases from J; junction bases left unmatched: 9. CDR1 is MNHEY and CDR2 is SVGEGT in the germline V gene. CDR3 length: 15 residues. CDR3 sequence: CASSKQGARTSPLHF. The CDR3 DNA sequence: TGTGCCAGCAGTAAACAGGGGGCTCGGACCTCACCCCTCCACTTT.

This clonotype was detected only once. V is TRBV30 and J is TRBJ1-2; D not certain. V was trimmed by 0 bases and J by 2 bases, leaving 10 bases between them. CDR3 length: 14 residues. CDR1 and CDR2 (germline): GTSNPN, SVGIG (reference sequence). The CDR3 region is CAWSVRQFNYGYTF. CDR3 coding DNA: TGTGCCTGGAGTGTTAGGCAGTTCAACTATGGCTACACCTTC.

The table lists this clonotype with a few counts. CDR3 bases: TGTGCCAGCGGATCACAGGGGCTTAGCGCAGATACGCAGTATTTT. Encoded protein: CASGSQGLSADTQYF. V gene TRBV28 combines with J gene TRBJ2-3; 7 bases match TRBD1. V was clipped by 8 bases and J by 4 bases; unmatched bases: 12. The CDR3 is made up of 15 amino acids. Germline loops: CDR1 MDHEN, CDR2 SYDVKM.

The rearrangement joins TRBV20-1 to TRBJ2-3, with D tentatively TRBD2 (6 bases). V was clipped by 5 bases and J by 10 bases, with 25 bases between them. Germline loops: CDR1 DFQATT, CDR2 SNEGSKA (reference sequence). The CDR3 contains 15 residues. The CDR3 is CSAPRPGTGEGSQYF. For the CDR3, the DNA is TGCAGTGCTCCTCGTCCAGGGACTGGCGAAGGATCGCAGTATTTT.

This clonotype was detected a few times. The CDR3 DNA sequence: TGTGCCAGCAACAGGTATAGCGGGAGCGGGACAGATACGCAGTATTTT. Translation: CASNRYSGSGTDTQYF. The chain links TRBV9 to TRBJ2-3, with TRBD2 identical over 9 bases. Germline V lookup: CDR1 SGDLS, CDR2 YYNGEE. The CDR3 totals 16 residues. V lost 6 bases to trimming and J lost 3 bases; unmatched junction nucleotides: 11.